This T cell receptor beta chain appears in the sequencing data of a study of blood T cell repertoires in COVID-19. Sequencing used immunoSEQ multiplex PCR; TCRdb keeps in-frame clones, though not all of them. The sample has around 30,000 clones; about 90% are singletons. CDR3 length: 15 amino acids. The germline V and J ends were trimmed by 4 bases and 8 bases, with 17 bases remaining between them. Germline CDR1 is KGHSH and CDR2 is LQKENI. The chain joins TRBV18 to TRBJ1-4; D is unclear. The source material was peripheral blood. The TCR sequence derives from a man aged 50 or older with active COVID-19. The CDR3 DNA is TGTGCCAGCTCACGCGGAACCGGAGAGGGCGAAAAACTGTTTTTT. Its protein is CASSRGTGEGEKLFF.